These T cell receptor beta chains were read from a single sample in a study of CXCR3-negative and CXCR3-positive naive CD8 T cells. TCRdb reprocessed the 5' RACE reads and keeps a single row for each CDR3 protein, giving no DNA. This sample's table has roughly 130,000 distinct CDR3 sequences. What was sequenced was naive CXCR3+ CD8+ T cells from blood. These receptors all come from a human donor in good health. Some clones in this sample may be carry-over from other donors' samples. The CDR3 runs from the conserved cysteine through the conserved F or W.

>TRBV6-6|TRBJ2-2
CASSYAGTGELFF
>TRBV12-3/TRBV12-4|TRBJ2-1
CASSLGDEQFF
>TRBV27|TRBJ1-5
CALPGHDQPQHF
>TRBV7-6|TRBJ1-6
CASSSDRGLSPLHF
>TRBV10-2|TRBJ2-1
CASSDPARYNEQFF
>TRBV10-3|TRBJ2-1
CAISELWRGTRNEQFF
>TRBV6-2/TRBV6-3|TRBJ1-1
CASSPTGENTEAFF
>TRBV4-2|TRBJ2-2
CAGSQDRQSANTGELFF
>TRBV6-1|TRBJ2-1
CASSVMRSSYNEQFF
>TRBV7-9|TRBJ2-7
CASSFPGFPYEQYF
>TRBV30|TRBJ2-1
CAWSEDAYNEQFF
>TRBV7-6|TRBJ2-1
CASSLDSGHNEQFF
>TRBV29-1|TRBJ2-7
CSAGGGPDYEQYF
>TRBV7-9|TRBJ2-3
CASSNGQKVTDTQYF
>TRBV27|TRBJ1-5
CASSLKRDQPQHF
>TRBV29-1|TRBJ1-5
CSVELDQPQHF
>TRBV7-3|TRBJ2-5
CASSLGLGGGGIETQYF
>TRBV20-1|TRBJ1-5
CSAPEGGLFGPQHF